This TCR beta chain was sequenced during a study of neurological immune-mediated disorders. Overall study: Multiple sclerosis patients numbering about 34 comprised about 30 relapsing-remitting and 3 secondary progressive patients. Whole-study findings and limits: As far as clinical or MRI features were concerned, none was associated with the multiple sclerosis repertoire cluster.

CDR3 length: 16 residues. Trimming removed 1 base from V and 11 bases from J, with 18 bases in between. Germline values: CDR1 MGHRA, CDR2 YSYEKL. This clonotype was found many times. Its specificity is unknown. A 10-nucleotide random UMI tagged transcripts in template-switch 5'RACE cDNA synthesis. TCRdb reprocessed the 5' RACE reads via MiXCR and lists one record per CDR3 protein. The sample has tens of thousands of distinct CDR3 sequences; over 2% are singletons. The sample taken for sequencing was PBMCs. The TCR originated in a man between 50 and 59 years old with multiple sclerosis. The chain has TRBV4-1 and TRBJ1-6; D unresolved. CDR3 in DNA: TGCGCCAGCAGCCAAGTGGGCTCGGCCGGCGCGCCACCCCTCCACTTT. Protein sequence: CASSQVGSAGAPPLHF.